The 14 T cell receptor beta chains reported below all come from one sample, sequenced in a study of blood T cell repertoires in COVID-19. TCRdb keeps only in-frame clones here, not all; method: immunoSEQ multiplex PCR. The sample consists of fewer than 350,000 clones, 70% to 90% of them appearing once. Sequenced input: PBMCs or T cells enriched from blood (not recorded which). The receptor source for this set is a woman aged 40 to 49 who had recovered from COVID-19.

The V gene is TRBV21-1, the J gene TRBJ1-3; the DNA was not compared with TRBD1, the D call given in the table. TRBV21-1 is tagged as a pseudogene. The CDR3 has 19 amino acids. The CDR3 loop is CASSPRERRDRIRRNTIYF. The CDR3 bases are TGTGCCAGCAGCCCCCGGGAAAGGCGGGACAGGATCAGAAGAAACACCATATATTTT.

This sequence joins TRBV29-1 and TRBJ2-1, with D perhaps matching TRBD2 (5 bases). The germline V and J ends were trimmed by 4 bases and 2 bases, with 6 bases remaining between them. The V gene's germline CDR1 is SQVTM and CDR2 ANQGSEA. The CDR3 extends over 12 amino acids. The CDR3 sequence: CSVAGTYNEQFF. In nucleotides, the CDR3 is TGCAGCGTTGCCGGGACCTACAATGAGCAGTTCTTC.

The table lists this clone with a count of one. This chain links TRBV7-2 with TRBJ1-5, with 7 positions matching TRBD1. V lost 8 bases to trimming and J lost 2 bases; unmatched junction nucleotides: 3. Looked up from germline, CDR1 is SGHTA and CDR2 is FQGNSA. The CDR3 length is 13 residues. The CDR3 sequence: CASARGGNQPQHF. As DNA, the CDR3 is TGTGCCAGCGCCAGGGGGGGCAATCAGCCCCAGCATTTT.

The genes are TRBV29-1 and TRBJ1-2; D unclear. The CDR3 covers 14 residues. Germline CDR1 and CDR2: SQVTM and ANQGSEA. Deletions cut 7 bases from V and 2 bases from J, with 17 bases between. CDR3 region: CSAAGGRNNYGYTF. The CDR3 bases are TGCAGCGCCGCGGGCGGACGAAACAACTATGGCTACACCTTC. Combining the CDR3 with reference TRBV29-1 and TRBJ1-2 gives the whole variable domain SAVISQKPSRDICQRGTSLTIQCQVDSQVTMMFWYRQQPGQSLTLIATANQGSEATYESGFVIDKFPISRPNLTFSTLTVSNMSPEDSSIYLCSAAGGRNNYGYTFGSGTRLTVV.

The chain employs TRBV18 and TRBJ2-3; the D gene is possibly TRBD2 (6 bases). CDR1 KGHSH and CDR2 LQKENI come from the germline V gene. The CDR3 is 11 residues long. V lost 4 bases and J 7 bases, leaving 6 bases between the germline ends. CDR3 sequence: CASSRDYTQYF. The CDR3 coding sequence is TGTGCCAGCTCACGGGACTATACGCAGTATTTT.

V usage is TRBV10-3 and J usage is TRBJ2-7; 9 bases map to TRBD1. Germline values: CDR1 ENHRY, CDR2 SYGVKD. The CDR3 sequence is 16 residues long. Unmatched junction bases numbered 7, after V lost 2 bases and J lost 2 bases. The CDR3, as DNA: TGTGCCATCAGTGAGAAGAGGACAGGGGAACCCTACGAGCAGTACTTC. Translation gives CAISEKRTGEPYEQYF.

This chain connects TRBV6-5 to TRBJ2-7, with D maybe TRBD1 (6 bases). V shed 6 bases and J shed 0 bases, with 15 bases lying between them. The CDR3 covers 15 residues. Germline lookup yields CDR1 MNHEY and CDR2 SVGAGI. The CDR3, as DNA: TGTGCCAGCAGCCCCGACAGGCAGAGCTCCTACGAGCAGTACTTC. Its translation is CASSPDRQSSYEQYF.

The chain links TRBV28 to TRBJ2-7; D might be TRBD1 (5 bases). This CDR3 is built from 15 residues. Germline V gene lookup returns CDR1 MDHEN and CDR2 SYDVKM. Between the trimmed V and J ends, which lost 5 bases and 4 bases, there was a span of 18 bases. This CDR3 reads CASSPRAQAVYEQYF. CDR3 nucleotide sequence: TGTGCCAGCAGTCCCAGGGCCCAGGCAGTGTACGAGCAGTACTTC.

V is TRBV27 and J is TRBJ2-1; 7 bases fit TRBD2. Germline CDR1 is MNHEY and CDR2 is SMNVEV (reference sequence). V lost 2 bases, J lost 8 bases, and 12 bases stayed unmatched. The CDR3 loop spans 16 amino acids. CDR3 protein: CASSLGRETLPDEQFF. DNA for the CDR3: TGTGCCAGCAGTTTAGGGCGGGAGACTCTCCCCGATGAGCAGTTCTTC.

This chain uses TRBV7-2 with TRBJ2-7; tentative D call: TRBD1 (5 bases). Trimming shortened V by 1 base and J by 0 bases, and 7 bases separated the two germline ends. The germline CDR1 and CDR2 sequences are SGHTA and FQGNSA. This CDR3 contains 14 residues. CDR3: CASSLVRDSYEQYF. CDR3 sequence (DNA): TGTGCCAGCAGCTTAGTCAGGGACTCCTACGAGCAGTACTTC.

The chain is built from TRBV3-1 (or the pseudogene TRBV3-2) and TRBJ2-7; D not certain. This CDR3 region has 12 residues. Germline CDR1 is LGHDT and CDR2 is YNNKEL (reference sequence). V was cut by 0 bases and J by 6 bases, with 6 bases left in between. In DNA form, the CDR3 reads TGTGCCAGCAGCCAAGAGCCCGGCGAGCAGTACTTC. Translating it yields CASSQEPGEQYF.

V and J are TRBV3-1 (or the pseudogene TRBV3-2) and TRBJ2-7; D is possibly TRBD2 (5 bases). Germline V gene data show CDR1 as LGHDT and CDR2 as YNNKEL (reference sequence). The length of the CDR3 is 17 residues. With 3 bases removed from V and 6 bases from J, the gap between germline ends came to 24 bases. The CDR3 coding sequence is TGTGCCAGCAGCCACGCCATAAGTGGCGTTTTACGGGGCGAGCAGTACTTC. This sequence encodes CASSHAISGVLRGEQYF.

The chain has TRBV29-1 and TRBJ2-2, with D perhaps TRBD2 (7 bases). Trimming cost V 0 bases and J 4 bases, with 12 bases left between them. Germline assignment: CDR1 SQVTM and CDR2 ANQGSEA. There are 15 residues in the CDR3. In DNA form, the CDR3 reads TGCAGCGTTGAAGATGAGGGGGGGAGCACCGGGGAGCTGTTTTTT. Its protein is CSVEDEGGSTGELFF.

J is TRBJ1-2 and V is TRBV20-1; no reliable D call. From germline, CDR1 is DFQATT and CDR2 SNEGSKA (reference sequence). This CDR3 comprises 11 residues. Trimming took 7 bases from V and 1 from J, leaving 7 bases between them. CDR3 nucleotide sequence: TGCAGTGGATGGAGTAACTATGGCTACACCTTC. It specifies CSGWSNYGYTF.